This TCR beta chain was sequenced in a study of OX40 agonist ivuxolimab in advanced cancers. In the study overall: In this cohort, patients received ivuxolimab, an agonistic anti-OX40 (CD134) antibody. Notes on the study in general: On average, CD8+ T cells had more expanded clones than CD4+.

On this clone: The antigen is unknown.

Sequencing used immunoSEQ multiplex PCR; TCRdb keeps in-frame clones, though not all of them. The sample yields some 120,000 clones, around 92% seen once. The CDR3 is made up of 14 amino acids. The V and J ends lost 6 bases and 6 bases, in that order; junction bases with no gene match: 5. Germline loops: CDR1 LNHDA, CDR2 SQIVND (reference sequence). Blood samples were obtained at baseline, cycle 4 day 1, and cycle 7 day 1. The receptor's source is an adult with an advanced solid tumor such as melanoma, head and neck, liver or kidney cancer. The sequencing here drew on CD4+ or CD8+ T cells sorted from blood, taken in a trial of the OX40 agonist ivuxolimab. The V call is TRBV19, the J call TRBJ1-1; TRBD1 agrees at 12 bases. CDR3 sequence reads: CASSRGTGGPEAFF. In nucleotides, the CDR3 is TGTGCCAGTAGCCGAGGGACAGGGGGCCCTGAAGCTTTCTTT.